The T cell receptor beta chain under discussion was sequenced for a study of T cells in Graves' hyperthyroidism and ophthalmopathy. Study-level results: Appearing also in blood were most of the thyroid clonotypes expanded above 0.001. Ophthalmopathy was model-predicted a median roughly 6.5 months pre-onset.

Points on this clonotype: The antigen is undetermined.

Investigators excluded patients with uncontrolled infection, other autoimmune disease, pregnancy or lactation. Diagnosis rested on symptoms, serum thyroxine and TRAb, thyroid ultrasound, and orbital computed tomography. Template material for amplifying TCR beta CDR3 regions consisted of RNA transcripts. During a first-round RT-PCR of the TCR CDR3, the HTBI primer set was used. TCRdb passed the multiplex PCR reads through MiXCR, listing each CDR3 protein once. The sample records roughly 500,000 distinct CDR3 sequences, roughly 46% being singletons. Germline V gene data show CDR1 as ENHRY and CDR2 as SYGVKD. The CDR3 is 12 amino acids. Trimming removed 8 bases from V and 8 bases from J; junction bases left unmatched: 8.

The clonotype was recovered from an adult woman with Graves' disease, either hyperthyroidism or ophthalmopathy (not recorded which). Sequences were obtained from peripheral blood or thyroid tissue (not recorded which). The rearrangement uses TRBV10-3 and TRBJ2-7; 8 bases agree with TRBD1. DNA of the CDR3: TGTGCCATCGCCGGACAGGGAGCCCAGCAGTACTTC. This codes for CAIAGQGAQQYF.